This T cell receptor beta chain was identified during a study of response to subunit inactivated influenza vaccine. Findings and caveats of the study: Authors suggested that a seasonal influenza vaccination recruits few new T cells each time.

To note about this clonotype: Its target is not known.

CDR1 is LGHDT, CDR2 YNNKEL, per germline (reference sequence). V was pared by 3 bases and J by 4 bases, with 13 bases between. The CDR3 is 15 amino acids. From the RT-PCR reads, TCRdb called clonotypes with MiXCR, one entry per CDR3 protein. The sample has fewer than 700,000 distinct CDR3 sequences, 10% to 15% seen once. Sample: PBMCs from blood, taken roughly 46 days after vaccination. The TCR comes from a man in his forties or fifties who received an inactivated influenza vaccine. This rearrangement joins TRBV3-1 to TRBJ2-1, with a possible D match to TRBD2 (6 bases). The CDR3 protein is CASSHKSGSYNEQFF. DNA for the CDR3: TGTGCCAGCAGCCATAAAAGCGGGTCTTACAATGAGCAGTTCTTC.